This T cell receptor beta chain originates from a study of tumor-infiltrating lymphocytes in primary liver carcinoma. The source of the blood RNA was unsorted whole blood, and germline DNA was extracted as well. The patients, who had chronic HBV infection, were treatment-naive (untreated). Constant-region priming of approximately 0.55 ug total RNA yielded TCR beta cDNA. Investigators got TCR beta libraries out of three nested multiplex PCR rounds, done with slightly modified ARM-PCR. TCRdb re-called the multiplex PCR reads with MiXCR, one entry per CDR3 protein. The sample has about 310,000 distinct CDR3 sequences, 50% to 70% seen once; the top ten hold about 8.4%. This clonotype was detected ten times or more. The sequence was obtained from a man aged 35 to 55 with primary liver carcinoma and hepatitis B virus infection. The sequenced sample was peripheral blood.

The CDR3 region has the DNA TGTGCCAGCAGTCCGGGACTAGCGGGAGGGCCAGATACGCAGTATTTT. Its translation: CASSPGLAGGPDTQYF. The chain links TRBV6-6 to TRBJ2-3, with 16 positions matching TRBD2. After removal of 5 bases from V and 4 bases from J, the junction contained 3 bases not matched to a gene. Looked up from germline, CDR1 is MNHNY and CDR2 is SVGAGI (reference sequence). The length of the CDR3 is 16 residues.